A single sample is the source of the 21 T cell receptor beta chains below, sequenced in a study of a mutant IDH1 vaccine in newly diagnosed glioma. Sequencing used immunoSEQ multiplex PCR; TCRdb keeps in-frame clones, though not all of them. The sample lists 50,000 or so clones; approximately 79% were seen once. Time point in this sample: week 5, during vaccination. Vaccination used 300 ug of mutant IDH1 20-mer peptide per dose, with topical imiquimod. These receptors are not linked to any known antigen. The specimen comprised PBMCs, sampled from a glioma patient whose treatment included an IDH1 peptide vaccine. These receptors all stem from a woman in her 50s with glioma.

The chain employs TRBV5-5 and TRBJ2-7; the match to TRBD2 covers 9 bases. This CDR3 has 15 residues. V was pared by 5 bases and J by 6 bases, with 12 bases of the junction left unmatched. The V gene's germline CDR1 is SGHKS and CDR2 YYEKEE (reference sequence). As DNA, the CDR3 is TGTGCCAGCAGTCCCCGGGCGGCGGGGGGGTTCGAGCAGTACTTC. Residues: CASSPRAAGGFEQYF.

Points on this clone: A junction end diverges from the germline sequence, so it may reflect a read error. The chain recombines TRBV6-1 with TRBJ2-7; D may be TRBD1 or TRBD2 (6 bases each). CDR1 and CDR2 from the germline V gene are MNHNS and SASEGT. The CDR3 has 13 amino acids. CDR3 coding DNA: TGTGCCAGCAGTGAAGCGCAACGGGGGCTATATACCTTC. Translating gives CASSEAQRGLYTF.

The rearrangement uses TRBV2 and TRBJ2-7, with TRBD1 identical over 9 bases. V gave up 6 bases and J gave up 8 bases; unmatched junction bases: 5. The CDR3 has 12 amino acids. CDR1 and CDR2 from the germline V gene are SNHLY and FYNNEI. The CDR3 DNA is TGTGCCAGCAGGATAACAGGGGGCAAGCAGTACTTC. This gives the protein CASRITGGKQYF.

The rearrangement joins TRBV7-2 to TRBJ1-3; the D is unclear. Germline CDR1 reads SGHTA; CDR2 reads FQGNSA. V shed 3 bases and J shed 0 bases, with 15 bases lying between them. This CDR3 region has 17 residues. CDR3 region: CASSFVPPSSSGNTIYF. Here the CDR3 DNA reads TGTGCCAGCAGCTTTGTGCCCCCCAGTAGCTCTGGAAACACCATATATTTT.

The gene calls are TRBV2 and TRBJ1-2, with TRBD1 matching over 8 bases. The CDR3 has 15 residues. Trimming took 2 bases from V and 6 from J; bases not matched to a gene: 8. Germline V CDR1 and CDR2: SNHLY, FYNNEI. The CDR3 spells CASSEQDRVGDGYTF. CDR3 DNA sequence: TGTGCCAGCAGTGAACAGGACAGGGTCGGGGATGGCTACACCTTC.

For the CDR3, the DNA is TGTGCCAGCAGCTTAGAGGGGAACACTGAAGCTTTCTTT. Translation: CASSLEGNTEAFF. V and J are TRBV7-2 and TRBJ1-1; D is undetermined. The CDR3 runs 13 residues. The V gene lost 1 base and the J gene lost 1 base, with 4 bases spanning the gap. Per germline, CDR1 SGHTA and CDR2 FQGNSA.

The V and J genes are TRBV5-6 and TRBJ2-7; TRBD1 matches 8 bases. This CDR3 comprises 14 residues. J lost 3 bases, V lost 4 bases, and 6 bases had no gene match. Looked up from germline, CDR1 is SGHDT and CDR2 is YYEEEE. DNA of the CDR3: TGTGCCAGCAGCGTGACAGGGGATCTCTACGAGCAGTACTTC. It is translated as CASSVTGDLYEQYF. The full variable domain, with the rest looked up from reference TRBV5-6 and TRBJ2-7, is DAGVTQSPTHLIKTRGQQVTLRCSPKSGHDTVSWYQQALGQGPQFIFQYYEEEERQRGNFPDRFSGHQFPNYSSELNVNALLLGDSALYLCASSVTGDLYEQYFGPGTRLTVT.

The J gene is TRBJ1-3, the V gene TRBV10-3; TRBD1 might be the D (5 bases). The V gene lost 7 bases and the J gene lost 0 bases, with 16 bases spanning the gap. Germline loops: CDR1 ENHRY, CDR2 SYGVKD. The CDR3 length is 16 residues. In nucleotides, the CDR3 is TGTGCCATCACCCCTCAACAGGTTAGCTCTGGAAACACCATATATTTT. This sequence encodes CAITPQQVSSGNTIYF.

This sequence joins TRBV29-1 and TRBJ2-7; 9 bases are shared with TRBD1. V was clipped by 8 bases and J by 5 bases; unmatched bases: 7. CDR1 and CDR2 (germline): SQVTM, ANQGSEA. This CDR3 spans 12 amino acids. In DNA, the CDR3 is TGCAGCTCTAGGGACAGGGAGAACGAGCAGTACTTC. Residues: CSSRDRENEQYF.

The chain links TRBV6-4 to TRBJ2-1, with TRBD2 matching over 8 bases. The length of the CDR3 is 16 residues. With 0 bases clipped from V and 6 bases from J, the junction kept 7 bases outside the gene matches. CDR1 and CDR2 from the germline V gene are MRHNA and SNTAGT. The CDR3 protein is CASSDSGSGGPNEQFF. CDR3 bases: TGTGCCAGCAGTGACTCGGGGTCGGGGGGGCCCAATGAGCAGTTCTTC.

In this sample, this clone is medium-sized. The J gene is TRBJ1-5, the V gene TRBV5-1; TRBD1 might be the D (5 bases). Trimming cost V 2 bases and J 5 bases, with 8 bases left between them. Germline V gene sequence: CDR1 SGHRS, CDR2 YFSETQ. The CDR3 totals 13 residues. The CDR3 region has the DNA TGCGCCAGCAGCTTTGAAGGGGATCAGCCCCAGCATTTT. This encodes CASSFEGDQPQHF.

The rearrangement uses TRBV9 and TRBJ1-6; D might be TRBD1 (5 bases). Trimming pared 0 bases from V and 7 bases from J, leaving 8 bases between. Germline-derived CDR1 and CDR2 are SGDLS and YYNGEE. The CDR3 has 14 residues. The CDR3 DNA follows: TGTGCCAGCAGCGTAGTAGGGGTGAATTCACCCCTCCACTTT. Amino acid sequence: CASSVVGVNSPLHF.

This clone occurred once. The CDR3 loop reads CASSRAVYEQYF. Here the CDR3 DNA reads TGTGCCAGCAGCCGCGCAGTCTACGAGCAGTACTTC. The V and J genes are TRBV14 and TRBJ2-7; unclear D gene. The CDR3 spans 12 residues. Germline CDR1 is SGHDN and CDR2 is FVKESK. Between the trimmed V and J ends, which lost 4 bases and 3 bases, there was a span of 7 bases. Looking up the rest from reference TRBV14 and TRBJ2-7 gives the full variable domain: EAGVTQFPSHSVIEKGQTVTLRCDPISGHDNLYWYRRVMGKEIKFLLHFVKESKQDESGMPNNRFLAERTGGTYSTLKVQPAELEDSGVYFCASSRAVYEQYFGPGTRLTVT.

The chain uses TRBV11-2 and TRBJ1-6; perhaps TRBD1 as D (5 bases). The CDR3 covers 16 residues. Germline assignment: CDR1 SGHAT and CDR2 FQNNGV. V lost 1 base and J lost 8, with 15 bases in between. CDR3 coding DNA: TGTGCCAGCAGCTTAGTCATCTCCAGGGTTGATTCACCCCTCCACTTT. This encodes CASSLVISRVDSPLHF.

CDR3 region: CSVEEGSETQYF. The DNA of the CDR3 is TGCAGCGTTGAAGAAGGGTCAGAGACCCAGTACTTC. The genes are TRBV29-1 and TRBJ2-5; D is ambiguous. Trimming took 0 bases from V and 4 from J, leaving 6 bases between them. The CDR3 is 12 residues long. Germline V lookup: CDR1 SQVTM, CDR2 ANQGSEA. Drawing the rest from reference TRBV29-1 and TRBJ2-5, the complete variable domain is SAVISQKPSRDICQRGTSLTIQCQVDSQVTMMFWYRQQPGQSLTLIATANQGSEATYESGFVIDKFPISRPNLTFSTLTVSNMSPEDSSIYLCSVEEGSETQYFGPGTRLLVL.

This rearrangement joins TRBV5-5 to TRBJ2-7; D unresolved. Germline loops: CDR1 SGHKS, CDR2 YYEKEE (reference sequence). The CDR3 extends over 14 amino acids. V was pared by 3 bases and J by 0 bases, with 10 bases between. CDR3 bases: TGTGCCAGCAGCTCTGGGCAGTCCTCCTACGAGCAGTACTTC. Its protein product is CASSSGQSSYEQYF.

The chain links TRBV27 to TRBJ2-5; D perhaps matches TRBD2 (5 bases). From germline, CDR1 is MNHEY and CDR2 SMNVEV (reference sequence). V lost 2 bases to trimming and J lost 5 bases, with 9 bases between them. The CDR3 runs 13 residues. CDR3 loop: CASSLPSKETQYF. The CDR3 region has the DNA TGTGCCAGCAGTTTACCTAGCAAGGAGACCCAGTACTTC.

In this sample, this clone turned up once. The gene calls are TRBV27 and TRBJ1-2; 7 nucleotides agree with TRBD1. There are 12 residues in the CDR3. With V trimmed by 5 bases and J by 7 bases, 4 bases remained unmatched. CDR1 and CDR2 (germline): MNHEY, SMNVEV (reference sequence). The CDR3 nucleotides are TGTGCCAGCAGTCCGCAGGGGGTTGGCTACACCTTC. Protein product: CASSPQGVGYTF.

Here the CDR3 reads CASSWGQGFNQPQHF. As DNA, the CDR3 is TGTGCCAGCAGCTGGGGACAGGGATTCAATCAGCCCCAGCATTTT. The J gene is TRBJ1-5, the V gene TRBV7-2; TRBD1 matches at 9 bases. Germline CDR1 reads SGHTA; CDR2 reads FQGNSA. The CDR3 contains 15 residues. With V trimmed by 4 bases and J by 3 bases, 4 bases remained unmatched.

This chain uses TRBV19 with TRBJ2-1; 7 bases agree with TRBD2. The CDR3 is 16 residues long. From germline, CDR1 is LNHDA and CDR2 SQIVND (reference sequence). Losses at the gene ends were 4 bases for V and 0 bases for J; bases not matched to a gene: 6. CDR3 residues: CASSKRDYLSYNEQFF. CDR3 in DNA: TGTGCCAGTAGTAAGCGGGACTACCTCTCCTACAATGAGCAGTTCTTC.

This clone was observed a few times. The chain combines TRBV7-3 with TRBJ1-2, with TRBD1 identical over 9 bases. The germline V gene encodes CDR1 SGHTA and CDR2 FQGTGA. V shed 8 bases, J shed 7 bases, and the junction held 8 bases outside the gene matches. This CDR3 comprises 13 residues. CDR3 protein: CASSSGTGTGYTF. The CDR3 DNA reads as TGTGCCAGCTCCTCCGGGACAGGGACTGGCTACACCTTC.